This TCR beta chain comes out of a study of STAT3 mutations in large granular lymphocyte leukemia. With 5 bases clipped from V and 3 bases from J, the junction kept 4 bases outside the gene matches. Germline values: CDR1 SGHAT, CDR2 FQNNGV. The CDR3 is 14 amino acids. In its sample, this clone was seen once. What it recognizes is unknown. Assay used: immunoSEQ multiplex PCR; TCRdb lists only in-frame clones, some missing. Among around 30,000 clones, around 87% were seen once, and the ten largest hold approximately 11%. Broader study findings: Clonal expansion was inferred from other time points because no sample existed at each clone's first appearance. Every T-cell large granular lymphocyte leukemia patient had at least one immunodominant TCR beta clonotype. In about 30% of the 18 patients, new TCR clonotypes emerged after therapy.

What was sequenced was peripheral blood mononuclear cells. The chain couples TRBV11-2 to TRBJ2-7; TRBD2 agrees at 10 bases. The origin of this receptor is a man aged 60 to 69 with T-cell large granular lymphocyte leukemia. Some clones in this sample may be carry-over from other donors' samples. The CDR3 DNA follows: TGTGCCAGCAGCCCAAGCGGGAGGGTCTACGAGCAGTACTTC. Encoded protein: CASSPSGRVYEQYF.